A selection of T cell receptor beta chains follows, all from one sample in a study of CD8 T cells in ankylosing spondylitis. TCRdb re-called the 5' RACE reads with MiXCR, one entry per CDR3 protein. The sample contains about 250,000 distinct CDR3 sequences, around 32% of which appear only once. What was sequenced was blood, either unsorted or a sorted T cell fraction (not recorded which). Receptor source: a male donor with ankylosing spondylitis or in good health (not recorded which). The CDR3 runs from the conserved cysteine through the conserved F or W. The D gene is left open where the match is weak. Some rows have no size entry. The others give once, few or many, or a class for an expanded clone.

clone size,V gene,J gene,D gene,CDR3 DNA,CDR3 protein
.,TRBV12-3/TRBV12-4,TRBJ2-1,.,TGTGCCAGCAGTTTATGGGGTCGGGAGCAGTTCTTC,CASSLWGREQFF
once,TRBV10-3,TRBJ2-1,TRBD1,TGTGCCATCAGGGACAGGGGGCAAAGCTACAATGAGCAGTTCTTC,CAIRDRGQSYNEQFF
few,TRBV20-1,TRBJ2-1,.,TGCAGTGCCATGGACATCTTATCCTACAATGAGCAGTTCTTC,CSAMDILSYNEQFF
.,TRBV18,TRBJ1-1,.,TGTGCCAGCCCCGCTGCCGGAAACACTGAAGCTTTCTTT,CASPAAGNTEAFF
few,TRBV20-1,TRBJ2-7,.,TGCAGTGTAGACAGCAACTACGAGCAGTACTTC,CSVDSNYEQYF
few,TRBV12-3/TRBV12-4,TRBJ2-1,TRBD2,TGTGCCAGCAGTAACTCCGGGACTAGGGGCAATGAGCAGTTCTTC,CASSNSGTRGNEQFF
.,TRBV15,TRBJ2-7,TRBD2,TGTGCCACCAGCAGAGATGGTATAAGCGGGGGGATATACGAGCAGTACTTC,CATSRDGISGGIYEQYF
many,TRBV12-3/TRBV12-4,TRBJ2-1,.,TGTGCCAGCAGTCCGCCGGGTAGCTCCTACAATGAGCAGTTCTTC,CASSPPGSSYNEQFF
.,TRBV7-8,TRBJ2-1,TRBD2,TGTGCCAGCAGCTTAGGGAGCGGGGGGGCCCGGGCGTCCGAGCAGTTCTTC,CASSLGSGGARASEQFF
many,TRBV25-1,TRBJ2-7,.,TGTGCCAGCAGTGAAGGGATCTCCTACGAGCAGTACTTC,CASSEGISYEQYF
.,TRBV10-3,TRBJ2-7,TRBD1,TGTGCCATCAGTGAGCGGACAGGGAACCACGAGCAGTACTTC,CAISERTGNHEQYF
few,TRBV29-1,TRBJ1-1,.,TGCAGCGTTGAAGCAGGCGCAGGGAGCACTGAAGCTTTCTTT,CSVEAGAGSTEAFF
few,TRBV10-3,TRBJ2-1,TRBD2,TGTGCCATCAGTGTAAAACTAGCGGGGGATCCGGAGTTCTTC,CAISVKLAGDPEFF
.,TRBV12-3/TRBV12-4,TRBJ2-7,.,TGTGCCAGCAATTCGGCCCTCTCCTACGAGCAGTACTTC,CASNSALSYEQYF
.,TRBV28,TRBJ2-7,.,TGTGCCGCTAATGCGGGCCTTTATTACGAGCAGTACTTC,CAANAGLYYEQYF
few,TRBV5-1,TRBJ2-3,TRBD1,TGCGCCAGCAGCTTGGGCACAGGGGGCCCAGATACGCAGTATTTT,CASSLGTGGPDTQYF
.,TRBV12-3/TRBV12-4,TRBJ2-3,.,TGTGCCAGCAGAGCTCAGGACGATACGCAGTATTTT,CASRAQDDTQYF
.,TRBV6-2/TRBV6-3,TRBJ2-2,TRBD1,TGTGCCAGCAGAGGGGGACAGTCCTTGGCCGGGGAGCTGTTTTTT,CASRGGQSLAGELFF
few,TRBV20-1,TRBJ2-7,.,TGCAGTGCTGAACCACAGGGGAGGCCCTACGAGCAGTACTTC,CSAEPQGRPYEQYF
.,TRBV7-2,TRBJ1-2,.,TGTGCCAGCAGACAATCCCCGGGCCCTAACTATGGCTACACCTTC,CASRQSPGPNYGYTF
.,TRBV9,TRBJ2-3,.,TGTGCCAGCAGCGTAGCTGGGACCCCTGGGGCAGATACGCAGTATTTT,CASSVAGTPGADTQYF
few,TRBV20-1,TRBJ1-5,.,TGCAGTGCTAGAGGGGGGGGGAATCAGCCCCAGCATTTT,CSARGGGNQPQHF
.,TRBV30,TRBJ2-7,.,TGTGCCTGGATGAGGACAGAGTCCTACGAGCAGTACTTC,CAWMRTESYEQYF